Following are 14 T cell receptor beta chains from one sample sequenced in a study of blood T cell repertoires in COVID-19. Measured with immunoSEQ multiplex PCR; TCRdb has only the in-frame clones, and not every one. The sample yields under 300,000 clones, 75% to 90% seen once. Sequences were obtained from PBMCs or T cells enriched from blood (not recorded which). These receptors were taken from a woman aged 40 to 50 who had been exposed to COVID-19.

This sequence joins TRBV10-3 and TRBJ2-7; D not certain. The CDR3 runs to 13 residues. The V gene's germline CDR1 is ENHRY and CDR2 SYGVKD. The ends were cut back, 10 bases at V and 3 bases at J, with 16 bases in the middle. The CDR3 spells CASEAAKDYEQYF. The CDR3, as DNA: TGTGCCAGCGAGGCGGCTAAAGACTACGAGCAGTACTTC.

DNA for the CDR3: TGCAGCGTTATGGGACAGGGAGGTGGCTACACCTTC. This translates into CSVMGQGGGYTF. The V and J genes are TRBV29-1 and TRBJ1-2, with 9 bases aligning to TRBD1. CDR3 length: 12 amino acids. J was trimmed by 7 bases and V by 5 bases; bases with no gene match: 5. Germline CDR1 SQVTM, CDR2 ANQGSEA.

CDR3 region: CASREPRGTGELFF. In nucleotides, the CDR3 is TGTGCCAGCAGAGAACCCCGAGGGACCGGGGAGCTGTTTTTT. V is TRBV9 and J is TRBJ2-2; TRBD2 might be the D (5 bases). Germline V gene sequence: CDR1 SGDLS, CDR2 YYNGEE. CDR3 length: 14 residues. The germline V and J ends were trimmed by 5 bases and 5 bases, with 13 bases remaining between them.

V usage is TRBV7-2 and J usage is TRBJ2-1; 9 positions match TRBD1. The germline V gene encodes CDR1 SGHTA and CDR2 FQGNSA. Trimming cost V 3 bases and J 5 bases; bases outside gene matches: 5. The CDR3 runs 15 residues. The CDR3 nucleotides read TGTGCCAGCAGCTTTCCCGGGACAGGGAACAATGAGCAGTTCTTC. Protein: CASSFPGTGNNEQFF.

This clone was seen a single time. The gene calls are TRBV19 and TRBJ2-1, with 8 bases lining up with TRBD1. There are 15 residues in the CDR3. After removal of 3 bases from V and 9 bases from J, the junction contained 10 bases not matched to a gene. CDR1 is LNHDA, CDR2 SQIVND, per germline (reference sequence). CDR3 amino acids: CASSMTGAAPGEQFF. Here the CDR3 DNA reads TGTGCCAGTAGTATGACAGGGGCGGCTCCTGGTGAGCAGTTCTTC.

This chain joins TRBV7-9 and TRBJ2-5, with D possibly matching TRBD2 (5 bases). The CDR3 is made up of 14 amino acids. Trimming removed 5 bases at V and 7 bases at J, with 17 bases between. Germline V gives CDR1 SEHNR, CDR2 FQNEAQ (reference sequence). CDR3 protein: CASSTGFGVWTQYF. CDR3 DNA: TGTGCCAGCAGCACCGGATTCGGGGTGTGGACCCAGTACTTC. The variable domain in full, completed from reference TRBV7-9 and TRBJ2-5, reads DTGVSQNPRHKITKRGQNVTFRCDPISEHNRLYWYRQTLGQGPEFLTYFQNEAQLEKSRLLSDRFSAERPKGSFSTLEIQRTEQGDSAMYLCASSTGFGVWTQYFGPGTRLLVL.

The genes are TRBV29-1 and TRBJ1-1; a weak D match, TRBD1 (5 bases). CDR3 length equals 12 residues. The germline gives CDR1 SQVTM, CDR2 ANQGSEA. V lost 5 bases and J 5 bases, leaving 12 bases between the germline ends. CDR3 sequence: CSVRRARTEAFF. The CDR3 DNA reads as TGCAGCGTTCGCAGGGCCAGGACTGAAGCTTTCTTT. Full variable domain (missing parts from reference TRBV29-1 and TRBJ1-1): SAVISQKPSRDICQRGTSLTIQCQVDSQVTMMFWYRQQPGQSLTLIATANQGSEATYESGFVIDKFPISRPNLTFSTLTVSNMSPEDSSIYLCSVRRARTEAFFGQGTRLTVV.

The genes are TRBV6-5 and TRBJ2-4; D is possibly TRBD1 (6 bases). This CDR3 comprises 15 residues. The germline CDR1 and CDR2 sequences are MNHEY and SVGAGI. The V gene lost 4 bases and the J gene lost 9 bases, with 19 bases spanning the gap. The CDR3 nucleotides read TGTGCCAGCAGTTCACACCGGGACACGGGAAGCATTCAGTACTTC. It translates to CASSSHRDTGSIQYF.

J is TRBJ1-4 and V is TRBV18; maybe TRBD1 (5 bases). The CDR3 loop spans 15 amino acids. Germline V gene sequence: CDR1 KGHSH, CDR2 LQKENI. V shed 3 bases and J shed 0 bases, with 8 bases lying between them. The CDR3 sequence: CASSPTTATNEKLFF. CDR3 DNA sequence: TGTGCCAGCTCACCTACGACAGCAACTAATGAAAAACTGTTTTTT.

This clone was seen more than once but under ten times. The rearrangement joins TRBV7-9 to TRBJ2-7; perhaps TRBD1 as D (5 bases). Germline V CDR1 and CDR2: SEHNR, FQNEAQ (reference sequence). The CDR3 consists of 12 residues. The germline V and J ends were trimmed by 5 bases and 4 bases, with 9 bases remaining between them. The chain's CDR3 is CASSVQAYEQYF. The CDR3, as DNA: TGTGCCAGCAGCGTACAGGCTTACGAGCAGTACTTC.

This clone was observed once. The V gene is TRBV9, the J gene TRBJ1-5, with D tentatively TRBD1 (6 bases). The germline CDR1 and CDR2 sequences are SGDLS and YYNGEE. V was trimmed by 3 bases and J by 1 base, leaving 11 bases between them. The CDR3 extends over 15 amino acids. CDR3 nucleotide sequence: TGTGCCAGCAGCGCTGAGGGGGAGAGCAATCAGCCCCAGCATTTT. Protein sequence: CASSAEGESNQPQHF.

The chain combines TRBV15 with TRBJ2-4, with D tentatively TRBD1 (5 bases). The germline V gene encodes CDR1 LNHNV and CDR2 YYDKDF (reference sequence). CDR3 length equals 12 residues. Between the trimmed V and J ends, which lost 8 bases and 2 bases, there was a span of 7 bases. As DNA, the CDR3 is TGTGCCACCTCAGGGACCAAAAACATTCAGTACTTC. It specifies CATSGTKNIQYF.

The chain links TRBV7-2 to TRBJ2-5; D may be TRBD2 (5 bases). CDR3 size: 14 residues. With 2 bases removed from V and 4 bases from J, the gap between germline ends came to 11 bases. CDR1 is SGHTA and CDR2 is FQGNSA in the germline V gene. The CDR3 loop reads CASSLLLASETQYF. CDR3 DNA: TGTGCCAGCAGCTTATTGCTAGCATCAGAGACCCAGTACTTC.

The chain links TRBV4-1 to TRBJ1-4, with TRBD1 identical over 10 bases. Per germline, CDR1 MGHRA and CDR2 YSYEKL. V dropped 1 base and J dropped 7; count of bases not matched to a gene: 12. The CDR3 runs to 18 residues. The CDR3 protein is CASSQGLRQGALGEKLFF. The DNA of the CDR3 is TGCGCCAGCAGCCAAGGCTTAAGACAGGGGGCATTGGGTGAAAAACTGTTTTTT.